This passage covers 13 T cell receptor beta chains from one sample sequenced in a study of T cells after yellow fever vaccination. From the 5' RACE reads, TCRdb called clonotypes with MiXCR, one entry per CDR3 protein. This repertoire shows 500,000 to 650,000 distinct CDR3 sequences, 13% found once; its top ten account for around 15%. The specimen was PBMCs, collected on the day of the yellow fever booster vaccination. Every receptor here comes from a man aged 30 to 39 who received the YFV17D yellow fever vaccine.

This clonotype was counted only a few times. The chain links TRBV7-2 to TRBJ2-7; 10 bases map to TRBD2. The germline V gene has CDR1 SGHTA and CDR2 FQGNSA. The trim removed 1 base at V and 4 bases at J, leaving 7 bases unmatched. This CDR3 region has 16 residues. The CDR3 DNA reads as TGTGCCAGCAGCTTAGAGGCTGCTAGCGGGAGTTACGAGCAGTACTTC. This codes for CASSLEAASGSYEQYF.

This clonotype was seen repeatedly, ten times or more. The V gene is TRBV6-2 or TRBV6-3, the J gene TRBJ2-1; 13 bases agree with TRBD2. The V segment lost 6 bases and the J segment 6 bases; nucleotides outside the gene matches: 2. This CDR3 comprises 14 residues. Germline V CDR1 and CDR2: MNHEY, SVGEGT. The CDR3 DNA reads TGTGCCAGCAGACTAGCGGGAGGGCCCAATGAGCAGTTCTTC. It specifies CASRLAGGPNEQFF.

The chain combines TRBV30 with TRBJ2-4; 15 bases fit TRBD2. V was pared by 0 bases and J by 5 bases, with 14 bases of the junction left unmatched. CDR1 GTSNPN and CDR2 SVGIG come from the germline V gene (reference sequence). This CDR3 is 20 amino acids long. CDR3 coding DNA: TGTGCCTGGAGTGTATTCGGGACTAGCGGGAGGCCCGGGGGCCAAAACATTCAGTACTTC. Translation: CAWSVFGTSGRPGGQNIQYF. Full variable domain (rest looked up from reference TRBV30 and TRBJ2-4): SQTIHQWPATLVQPVGSPLSLECTVEGTSNPNLYWYRQAAGRGLQLLFYSVGIGQISSEVPQNLSASRPQDRQFILSSKKLLLSDSGFYLCAWSVFGTSGRPGGQNIQYFGAGTRLSVL.

In DNA, the CDR3 is TGTGCCAGCAGCTCCCTAACCCGGGACAGGGGAGTTCATGAGCGAGAGACCCAGTACTTC. It yields the protein CASSSLTRDRGVHERETQYF. The J gene is TRBJ2-5, the V gene TRBV7-9; 10 bases agree with TRBD1. Trimming at V came to 4 bases and at J to 4 bases, leaving 21 bases not matched to a gene. CDR1 SEHNR and CDR2 FQNEAQ come from the germline V gene (reference sequence). This CDR3 comprises 20 residues. Filled out from reference TRBV7-9 and TRBJ2-5, the complete variable domain reads DTGVSQNPRHKITKRGQNVTFRCDPISEHNRLYWYRQTLGQGPEFLTYFQNEAQLEKSRLLSDRFSAERPKGSFSTLEIQRTEQGDSAMYLCASSSLTRDRGVHERETQYFGPGTRLLVL.

The chain uses TRBV12-3 or TRBV12-4 and TRBJ2-1; TRBD2 might be the D (5 bases). V lost 3 bases and J lost 5, with 14 bases in between. CDR3 size: 15 residues. CDR3 protein: CASSFVQRSNNEQFF. The CDR3, as DNA: TGTGCCAGCAGTTTTGTACAGCGGAGTAACAATGAGCAGTTCTTC.

This clonotype was counted only a few times. The chain uses TRBV3-1 and TRBJ2-3; D not certain. The V gene lost 3 bases and the J gene lost 6 bases, with 7 bases spanning the gap. The CDR3 totals 12 residues. Looked up from germline, CDR1 is LGHDT and CDR2 is YNNKEL (reference sequence). The CDR3 here is CASSHGVDTQYF. CDR3 coding DNA: TGTGCCAGCAGCCATGGGGTGGATACGCAGTATTTT.

The rearrangement joins TRBV2 to TRBJ2-3; 13 bases are shared with TRBD2. The CDR3 has 16 residues. In germline, CDR1 is SNHLY, CDR2 FYNNEI. V trimming: 1 base; J trimming: 5 bases; junction bases outside the gene matches: 3. The CDR3 nucleotides are TGTGCCAGCAGTGAAGTACTAGCGGGAGGGGGAGATACGCAGTATTTT. Amino acid sequence: CASSEVLAGGGDTQYF.

There are many counts of this clonotype. The rearrangement links TRBV5-1 to TRBJ2-7, with 9 bases identical to TRBD2. CDR1 is SGHRS, CDR2 YFSETQ, per germline. The CDR3 is 15 residues long. V shed 0 bases and J 1 base; nucleotides not matched to a gene: 2. The CDR3 spells CASSLVSGGSYEQYF. CDR3 nucleotide sequence: TGCGCCAGCAGCTTGGTAAGCGGGGGGTCCTACGAGCAGTACTTC.

The chain links TRBV7-2 to TRBJ2-3; possible D gene TRBD1, 6 bases. In germline, CDR1 is SGHTA, CDR2 FQGNSA. The CDR3 consists of 15 residues. V lost 5 bases to trimming and J lost 6 bases, with 18 bases between them. The CDR3 nucleotides are TGTGCCAGCAGCCAAAGTTCCAGGGGCAGGGATACGCAGTATTTT. Amino acid sequence: CASSQSSRGRDTQYF.

V and J are TRBV6-6 and TRBJ2-5; D gene uncertain. CDR1 and CDR2 from the germline V gene are MNHNY and SVGAGI (reference sequence). This CDR3 is 13 amino acids long. Trimming stripped 5 bases from V and 3 bases from J, with 10 bases between. CDR3 in amino acids: CASSELLEETQYF. The CDR3 region has the DNA TGTGCCAGCAGTGAGCTATTGGAAGAGACCCAGTACTTC.

A note on this clonotype: A much larger clone lies one base from this, so it may be a read error. J is TRBJ2-7 and V is TRBV2; 9 positions agree with TRBD2. Germline V CDR1 and CDR2: SNHLY, FYNNEI. V lost 1 base to trimming and J lost 7 bases; unmatched junction nucleotides: 8. CDR3 length equals 15 residues. The CDR3 bases are TGTGCCAGCAGTGAAGGACTAGCGGACACCTTAGAGCAGTACTTC. It encodes CASSEGLADTLEQYF.

The chain is built from TRBV5-6 and TRBJ1-3; D uncertain. V lost 4 bases and J lost 1, with 9 bases in between. Germline V gene sequence: CDR1 SGHDT, CDR2 YYEEEE. This CDR3 has 14 residues. The CDR3 is CASSHRISGNTIYF. In nucleotides, the CDR3 is TGTGCCAGCAGCCACCGAATATCTGGAAACACCATATATTTT. Looking up the rest from reference TRBV5-6 and TRBJ1-3 gives the full variable domain: DAGVTQSPTHLIKTRGQQVTLRCSPKSGHDTVSWYQQALGQGPQFIFQYYEEEERQRGNFPDRFSGHQFPNYSSELNVNALLLGDSALYLCASSHRISGNTIYFGEGSWLTVV.

This clonotype was observed a handful of times. V is TRBV19 and J is TRBJ2-1; TRBD2 is a possible D gene (6 bases). In germline, CDR1 is LNHDA, CDR2 SQIVND (reference sequence). This CDR3 has 13 amino acids. V dropped 4 bases and J dropped 5 bases, with 9 bases sitting between them. CDR3 DNA sequence: TGTGCCAGTAGTAGGGGCGGGGACAATGAGCAGTTCTTC. This codes for CASSRGGDNEQFF.